Shown below are 16 T cell receptor beta chains from a single sample sequenced in a study of T cell clusters in autoimmune cytopenias. TRB was amplified by touch-down multiplex PCR, primer pools A and B combined. TCRdb reprocessed the multiplex PCR reads and reports one entry per CDR3 protein, with no DNA. With over 1,500 distinct CDR3 sequences in the sample, the ten largest clones hold 5.5% to 8%. TRB amplification used around 0.25 ug of peripheral blood genomic DNA. Input material: peripheral blood. The source of these receptors is a human donor with an autoimmune cytopenia or autoimmune hepatitis (not recorded which).

This rearrangement joins TRBV4-3 to TRBJ2-1; TCRdb outputs TRBD1, but without DNA this stays unchecked. The germline CDR1 and CDR2 sequences are LGHNA and YSLEER. The CDR3 is 14 residues long. This chain's CDR3 is CASSQEKTGIEQFF.

This clonotype is identified as medium-sized from frequency. The chain carries TRBV12-3 or TRBV12-4 and TRBJ1-1; checking the TCRdb D call of TRBD1 is not possible without DNA. The CDR3 extends over 15 amino acids. The CDR3 loop is CASSPAGSLATEAFF.

This clonotype shows up as medium-sized by frequency. CDR3: CASKGVRGELFF. The chain uses TRBV6-5 and TRBJ2-2; TCRdb names TRBD1, which stays unverified in the absence of DNA. The CDR3 has 12 amino acids. CDR1 and CDR2 (germline): MNHEY, SVGAGI.

This clonotype is labeled large based on frequency. The CDR3 protein is CSAGLAGEQYF. The rearrangement links TRBV29-1 to TRBJ2-7; the TCRdb D gene call, TRBD2, has no DNA to confirm it. The CDR3 runs to 11 residues. Germline V gene lookup returns CDR1 SQVTM and CDR2 ANQGSEA.

This chain connects TRBV7-2 to TRBJ2-1; the TRBD2 assignment by TCRdb is unverifiable without DNA. This CDR3 is built from 19 residues. Germline CDR1 is SGHTA and CDR2 is FQGNSA. This CDR3 is CASSRPGWERGGSYNEQFF.

This clonotype is classed as large by frequency. The V gene is TRBV27, the J gene TRBJ2-2; TCRdb picks TRBD1, but there is no DNA to check that call. Germline lookup yields CDR1 MNHEY and CDR2 SMNVEV (reference sequence). This CDR3 region has 14 residues. The CDR3 loop is CASRGTTNTGELFF.

This clonotype ranks as medium-sized in terms of frequency. The J gene is TRBJ2-1, the V gene TRBV24-1; TCRdb returns TRBD2, unconfirmable since there is no DNA. Germline assignment: CDR1 KGHDR and CDR2 SFDVKD. CDR3 length: 16 amino acids. CDR3 sequence reads: CTRRGRGNRTYNEQFF.

According to its frequency, this clonotype is medium-sized. The chain joins TRBV19 to TRBJ2-6; TCRdb's assignment of TRBD1 cannot be checked, as there is no DNA. Per germline, CDR1 LNHDA and CDR2 SQIVND (reference sequence). CDR3 length equals 15 residues. The CDR3: CAGKQDHSGANVLTF.

This clonotype counts as medium-sized by frequency. The rearrangement links TRBV10-3 to TRBJ1-4; the TCRdb D gene call, TRBD1, has no DNA to confirm it. The CDR3 totals 15 residues. Germline V CDR1 and CDR2: ENHRY, SYGVKD. CDR3 region: CAISESGSAPVKLFF.

This clonotype shows up as large (0.1 to 1%) by frequency. The rearrangement uses TRBV30 and TRBJ2-1; TCRdb indicates TRBD1, and absent DNA this call remains unverified. The CDR3 runs to 15 residues. Germline CDR1 and CDR2: GTSNPN and SVGIG (reference sequence). CDR3 amino acids: CASSIDRGPANEQFF.

This clonotype is labeled medium-sized (0.01 to 0.1%) based on frequency. The rearrangement joins TRBV15 to TRBJ1-5. The CDR3 contains 12 residues. Germline V gene sequence: CDR1 LNHNV, CDR2 YYDKDF (reference sequence). The CDR3 loop is CATQADPEPQHF.

This clonotype registers medium-sized by frequency. The chain uses TRBV6-5 and TRBJ2-1. Germline loops: CDR1 MNHEY, CDR2 SVGAGI. The CDR3 loop spans 13 amino acids. The CDR3 loop is CASSETQNNEQFF.

Its frequency marks this clonotype as medium-sized. The chain joins TRBV10-3 to TRBJ2-7; TCRdb gives TRBD1 as the D gene, but with no DNA this cannot be confirmed. The CDR3 is made up of 16 amino acids. Germline CDR1 reads ENHRY; CDR2 reads SYGVKD. The CDR3: CAISESRTDSSYEQYF.

The rearrangement uses TRBV11-2 and TRBJ1-3. CDR1 is SGHAT and CDR2 is FQNNGV in the germline V gene. The length of the CDR3 is 15 residues. This CDR3 is CASSLEPGAGNTIYF.

Considering frequency, this clonotype is large. The V gene is TRBV6-2 or TRBV6-3, the J gene TRBJ2-3; the TCRdb D gene call, TRBD2, has no DNA to confirm it. The CDR3 runs 13 residues. Germline V gene lookup returns CDR1 MNHEY and CDR2 SVGEGT. CDR3 residues: CASSYSGRVTQYF.

The chain combines TRBV2 with TRBJ2-4; TCRdb's D call, TRBD1, is unchecked because there is no DNA. This CDR3 spans 18 amino acids. Germline-derived CDR1 and CDR2 are SNHLY and FYNNEI. CDR3 in amino acids: CASTAQMGDTLAKNIQYF.